What follows are 9 T cell receptor beta chains derived from one specimen sequenced in a study of T cell repertoires in cytomegalovirus infection. No antigen has been assigned to these receptors. TCRdb recomputed calls from the reads with MiXCR, one row per CDR3 protein. The table includes about 830,000 distinct CDR3 sequences, approximately 32% detected once. Here the sequenced sample was cultured CD8+ T cells from PBMCs, taken from culture after CMV antigen stimulation. The source of these receptors is a human donor in good health (CMV status not recorded). Some clones in this sample may be carry-over from other donors' samples.

The gene calls are TRBV6-1 and TRBJ2-1, with 9 bases fitting TRBD1. The trim removed 6 bases at V and 7 bases at J, leaving 10 bases unmatched. Germline assignment: CDR1 MNHNS and CDR2 SASEGT. The CDR3 extends over 15 amino acids. In nucleotides, the CDR3 is TGTGCCAGCAGGGTACAGGGGGCTTTAGTGAATGAGCAGTTCTTC. Its translation: CASRVQGALVNEQFF.

The J gene is TRBJ1-1, the V gene TRBV3-1; D unclear. The CDR3 is 13 residues long. CDR1 is LGHDT, CDR2 YNNKEL, per germline (reference sequence). V was pared by 0 bases and J by 9 bases, with 11 bases between. DNA for the CDR3: TGTGCCAGCAGCCAAGATCGGACGGGGAAAGCTTTCTTT. It translates to CASSQDRTGKAFF.

The V gene is TRBV4-1, the J gene TRBJ1-1, with D perhaps TRBD1 (5 bases). The CDR3 spans 18 residues. Germline lookup yields CDR1 MGHRA and CDR2 YSYEKL. The V and J ends lost 2 bases and 5 bases respectively, with 24 bases between them. The CDR3 here is CASSQFTQSGGMGTEAFF. The CDR3 region has the DNA TGCGCCAGCAGCCAATTTACTCAATCGGGGGGAATGGGTACTGAAGCTTTCTTT.

For the CDR3, the DNA is TGTGCCAGCAGCTCCAAAGGGACAGGGACTTATGGCTACACCTTC. Encoded protein: CASSSKGTGTYGYTF. The genes are TRBV5-4 and TRBJ1-2; 9 bases line up with TRBD1. The germline gives CDR1 SGHNT, CDR2 YYREEE (reference sequence). The CDR3 totals 15 residues. The junction had 8 bases not matched to a gene; V was cut back by 3 bases and J by 5 bases. Full variable domain (missing parts from reference TRBV5-4 and TRBJ1-2): ETGVTQSPTHLIKTRGQQVTLRCSSQSGHNTVSWYQQALGQGPQFIFQYYREEENGRGNFPPRFSGLQFPNYSSELNVNALELDDSALYLCASSSKGTGTYGYTFGSGTRLTVV.

The rearrangement links TRBV7-9 to TRBJ1-6; TRBD1 matches 8 bases. Germline CDR1 SEHNR, CDR2 FQNEAQ (reference sequence). The ends lost 4 bases at V and 8 bases at J; junction bases unmatched: 10. The CDR3 is made up of 16 amino acids. CDR3 sequence reads: CASSSLHRGMDSPLHF. In DNA form, the CDR3 reads TGTGCCAGCAGCTCACTACACAGGGGGATGGATTCACCCCTCCACTTT.

This sequence joins TRBV4-3 and TRBJ2-2, with TRBD1 as a possible D gene (6 bases). Germline V gene lookup returns CDR1 LGHNA and CDR2 YSLEER. The CDR3 covers 17 residues. V was trimmed by 0 bases and J by 6 bases, leaving 17 bases between them. CDR3 in amino acids: CASSQESLLQGPGELFF. CDR3 in DNA: TGCGCCAGCAGCCAAGAGAGTCTACTACAGGGTCCCGGGGAGCTGTTTTTT.

This clonotype was counted between two and nine times. The chain is built from TRBV6-1 and TRBJ2-1; tentatively, D is TRBD2 (6 bases). The CDR3 has 13 amino acids. Germline V gives CDR1 MNHNS, CDR2 SASEGT. Deletions cut 7 bases from V and 6 bases from J, with 13 bases between. The CDR3 bases are TGTGCCAGCAATCTGGCCGGGGGCAATGAGCAGTTCTTC. Its translation: CASNLAGGNEQFF.

This clonotype showed up just a few times. The chain couples TRBV4-3 to TRBJ1-2; no firm D call. Germline loops: CDR1 LGHNA, CDR2 YSLEER. This CDR3 has 14 residues. The V gene lost 2 bases and the J gene lost 1 base, with 8 bases spanning the gap. The CDR3 bases are TGCGCCAGCAGCCAAATGGGGTATAACTATGGCTACACCTTC. Translated, it gives CASSQMGYNYGYTF.

There are a few counts of this clonotype. The chain links TRBV29-1 to TRBJ2-1, with TRBD2 matching over 7 bases. Germline V CDR1 and CDR2: SQVTM, ANQGSEA. The CDR3 totals 15 residues. V shed 1 base, J shed 4 bases, and the junction held 7 bases outside the gene matches. The chain's CDR3 is CSVEGVAGGYNEQFF. The CDR3 region has the DNA TGCAGCGTTGAAGGGGTAGCGGGTGGGTACAATGAGCAGTTCTTC.